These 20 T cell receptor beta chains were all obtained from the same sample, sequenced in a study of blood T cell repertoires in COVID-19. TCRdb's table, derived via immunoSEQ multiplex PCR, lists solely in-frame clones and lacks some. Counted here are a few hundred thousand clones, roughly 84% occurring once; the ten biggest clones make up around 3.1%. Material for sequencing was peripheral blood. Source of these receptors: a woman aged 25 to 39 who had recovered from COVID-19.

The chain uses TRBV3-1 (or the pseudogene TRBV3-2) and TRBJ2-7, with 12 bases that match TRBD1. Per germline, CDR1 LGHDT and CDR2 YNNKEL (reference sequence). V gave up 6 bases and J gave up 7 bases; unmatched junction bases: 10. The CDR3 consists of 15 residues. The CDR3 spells CASSRPGQGAGEQYF. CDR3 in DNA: TGTGCCAGCAGTCGACCGGGACAGGGGGCAGGGGAGCAGTACTTC.

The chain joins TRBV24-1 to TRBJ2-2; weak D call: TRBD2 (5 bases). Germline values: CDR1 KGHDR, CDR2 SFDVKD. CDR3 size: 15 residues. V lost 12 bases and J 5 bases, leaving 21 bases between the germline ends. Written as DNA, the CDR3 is TGTGCCCAACCCAAGAGGGTTAAAGGGACCGGGGAGCTGTTTTTT. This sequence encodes CAQPKRVKGTGELFF.

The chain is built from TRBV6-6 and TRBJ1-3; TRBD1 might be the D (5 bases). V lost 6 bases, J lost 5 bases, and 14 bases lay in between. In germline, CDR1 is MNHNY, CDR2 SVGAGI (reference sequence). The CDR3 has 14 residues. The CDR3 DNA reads TGTGCCAGCAGGGCAGGGCCTGCTCGAAACACCATATATTTT. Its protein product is CASRAGPARNTIYF.

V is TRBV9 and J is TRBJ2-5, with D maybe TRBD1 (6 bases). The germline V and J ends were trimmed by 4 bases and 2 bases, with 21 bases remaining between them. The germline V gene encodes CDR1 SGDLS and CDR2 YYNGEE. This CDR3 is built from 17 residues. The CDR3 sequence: CASSPTFNTGTQETQYF. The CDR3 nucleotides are TGTGCCAGCAGCCCTACCTTTAATACAGGGACACAAGAGACCCAGTACTTC.

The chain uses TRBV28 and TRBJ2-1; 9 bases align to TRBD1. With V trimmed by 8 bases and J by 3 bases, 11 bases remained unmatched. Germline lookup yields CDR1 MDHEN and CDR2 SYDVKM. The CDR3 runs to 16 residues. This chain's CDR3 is CASLTGTGKGYNEQFF. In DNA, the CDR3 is TGTGCCAGCCTGACCGGGACAGGGAAGGGCTACAATGAGCAGTTCTTC.

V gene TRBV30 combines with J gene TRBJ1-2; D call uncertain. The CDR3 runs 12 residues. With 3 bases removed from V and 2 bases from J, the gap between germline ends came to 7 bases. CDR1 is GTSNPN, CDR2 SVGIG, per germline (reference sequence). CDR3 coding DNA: TGTGCCTGGAGGTCGAGGAACTATGGCTACACCTTC. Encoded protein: CAWRSRNYGYTF.

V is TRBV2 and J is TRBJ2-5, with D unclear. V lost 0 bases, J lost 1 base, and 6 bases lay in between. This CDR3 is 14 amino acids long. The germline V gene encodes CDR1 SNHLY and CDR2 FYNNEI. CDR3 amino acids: CASSEATSQETQYF. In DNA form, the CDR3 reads TGTGCCAGCAGTGAAGCAACTTCCCAAGAGACCCAGTACTTC.

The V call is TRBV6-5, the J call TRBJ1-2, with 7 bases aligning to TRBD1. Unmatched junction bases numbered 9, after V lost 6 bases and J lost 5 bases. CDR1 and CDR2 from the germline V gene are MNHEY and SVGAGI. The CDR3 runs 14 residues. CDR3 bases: TGTGCCAGCAGCTACAGGGGTCGTATTTATGGCTACACCTTC. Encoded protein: CASSYRGRIYGYTF.

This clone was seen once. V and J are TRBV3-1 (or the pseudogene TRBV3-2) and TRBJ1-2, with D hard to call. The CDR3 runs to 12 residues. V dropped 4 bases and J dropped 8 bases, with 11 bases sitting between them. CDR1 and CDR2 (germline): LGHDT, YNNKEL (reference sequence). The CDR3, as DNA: TGTGCCAGCAGCCTCAGGAAATCCGGCTACACCTTC. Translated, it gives CASSLRKSGYTF.

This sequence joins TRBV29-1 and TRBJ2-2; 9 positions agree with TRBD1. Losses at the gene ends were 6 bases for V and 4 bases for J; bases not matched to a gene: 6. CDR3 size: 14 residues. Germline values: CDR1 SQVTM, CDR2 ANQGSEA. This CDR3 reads CSVPRDRVTGELFF. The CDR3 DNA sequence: TGCAGCGTACCCCGGGACAGGGTCACCGGGGAGCTGTTTTTT.

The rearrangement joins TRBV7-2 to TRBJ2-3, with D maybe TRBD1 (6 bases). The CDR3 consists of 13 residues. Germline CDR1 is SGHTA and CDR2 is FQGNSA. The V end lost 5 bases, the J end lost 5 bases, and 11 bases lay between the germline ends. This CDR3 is CASSPKQGDTQYF. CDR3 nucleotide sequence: TGTGCCAGCAGCCCTAAACAGGGAGATACGCAGTATTTT. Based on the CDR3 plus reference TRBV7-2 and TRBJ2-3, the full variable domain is GAGVSQSPSNKVTEKGKDVELRCDPISGHTALYWYRQSLGQGLEFLIYFQGNSAPDKSGLPSDRFSAERTGGSVSTLTIQRTQQEDSAVYLCASSPKQGDTQYFGPGTRLTVL.

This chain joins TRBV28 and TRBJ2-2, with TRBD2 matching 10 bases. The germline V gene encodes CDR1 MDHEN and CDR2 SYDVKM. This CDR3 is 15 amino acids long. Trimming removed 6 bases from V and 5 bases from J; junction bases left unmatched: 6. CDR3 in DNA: TGTGCCAGCAGCACACTAGCGGGAAGGACCGGGGAGCTGTTTTTT. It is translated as CASSTLAGRTGELFF.

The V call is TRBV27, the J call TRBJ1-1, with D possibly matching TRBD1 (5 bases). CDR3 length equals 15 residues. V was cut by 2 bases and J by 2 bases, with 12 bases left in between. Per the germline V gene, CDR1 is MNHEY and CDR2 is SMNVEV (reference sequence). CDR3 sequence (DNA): TGTGCCAGCAGTTTAGGGAGGACATTCAACACTGAAGCTTTCTTT. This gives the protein CASSLGRTFNTEAFF.

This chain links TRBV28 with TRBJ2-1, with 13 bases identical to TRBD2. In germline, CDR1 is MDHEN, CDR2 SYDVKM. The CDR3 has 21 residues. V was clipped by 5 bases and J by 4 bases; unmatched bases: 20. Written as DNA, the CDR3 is TGTGCCAGCAGTCCCCACCCCTGGACTAGCGGGAGAGACCATAATTACAATGAGCAGTTCTTC. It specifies CASSPHPWTSGRDHNYNEQFF.

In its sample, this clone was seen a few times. The CDR3 DNA reads as TGTGCCAGCAGCGCAAGCGGGGCCACCTACGAGCAGTACTTC. It is translated as CASSASGATYEQYF. J is TRBJ2-7 and V is TRBV9; 7 bases are shared with TRBD2. The J segment lost 2 bases and the V segment lost 3 bases, leaving 5 bases of the junction unmatched. Germline CDR1 reads SGDLS; CDR2 reads YYNGEE. This CDR3 is 14 amino acids long. Full variable domain (rest looked up from reference TRBV9 and TRBJ2-7): DSGVTQTPKHLITATGQRVTLRCSPRSGDLSVYWYQQSLDQGLQFLIQYYNGEERAKGNILERFSAQQFPDLHSELNLSSLELGDSALYFCASSASGATYEQYFGPGTRLTVT.

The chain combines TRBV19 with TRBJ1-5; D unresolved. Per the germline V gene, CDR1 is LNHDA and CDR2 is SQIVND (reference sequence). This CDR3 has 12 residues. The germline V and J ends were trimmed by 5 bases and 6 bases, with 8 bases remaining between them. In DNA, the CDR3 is TGTGCCAGTAGTTGGGCGGGTCAGCCCCAGCATTTT. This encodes CASSWAGQPQHF.

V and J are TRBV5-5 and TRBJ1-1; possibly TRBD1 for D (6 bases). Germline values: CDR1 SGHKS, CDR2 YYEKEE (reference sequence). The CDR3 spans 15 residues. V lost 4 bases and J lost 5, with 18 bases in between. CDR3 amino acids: CASSRQWGGETEAFF. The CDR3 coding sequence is TGTGCCAGCAGCCGCCAGTGGGGGGGCGAGACTGAAGCTTTCTTT.

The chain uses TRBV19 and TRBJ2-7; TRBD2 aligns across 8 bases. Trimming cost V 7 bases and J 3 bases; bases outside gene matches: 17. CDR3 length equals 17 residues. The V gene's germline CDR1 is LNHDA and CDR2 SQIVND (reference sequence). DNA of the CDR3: TGTGCCAGTACCCCCCTTTCGGGTAGCGGGATTGTCTACGAGCAGTACTTC. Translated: CASTPLSGSGIVYEQYF.

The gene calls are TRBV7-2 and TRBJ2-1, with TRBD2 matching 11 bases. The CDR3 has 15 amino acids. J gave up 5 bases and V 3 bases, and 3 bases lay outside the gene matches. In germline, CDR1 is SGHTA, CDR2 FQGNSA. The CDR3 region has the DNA TGTGCCAGCAGCTTCTTAGCGGGAGGGGACAATGAGCAGTTCTTC. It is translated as CASSFLAGGDNEQFF.

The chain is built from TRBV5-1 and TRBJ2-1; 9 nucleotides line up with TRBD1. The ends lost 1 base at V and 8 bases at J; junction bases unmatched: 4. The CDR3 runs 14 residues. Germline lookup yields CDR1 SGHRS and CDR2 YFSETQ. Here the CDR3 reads CASSLTGGDYEQFF. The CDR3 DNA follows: TGCGCCAGCAGCTTGACAGGGGGCGATTATGAGCAGTTCTTC. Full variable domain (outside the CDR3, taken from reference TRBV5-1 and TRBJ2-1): KAGVTQTPRYLIKTRGQQVTLSCSPISGHRSVSWYQQTPGQGLQFLFEYFSETQRNKGNFPGRFSGRQFSNSRSEMNVSTLELGDSALYLCASSLTGGDYEQFFGPGTRLTVL.